This T cell receptor (beta chain) came from a study of PD-L1 blockade in urothelial cancer (dated by TCRdb to about 2017). Regarding the complete study: All patients started therapy around 2014 and received atezolizumab 1,200 mg intravenously every 3 weeks. About nine tenths of the roughly 29 patients were males with bladder-origin urothelial cancer, and about 65% of the roughly 30 reported a prior smoking history. An ECOG performance status of 0 or 1 was recorded for the patients, and 0 to 3 prior chemotherapy regimens had been received by the patients. Blood samples were analyzed 3 weeks after the start of treatment (second dose) and 6 weeks after the start of treatment. Blood samples gave median yields of around 140,000 T cells and some 84,000 unique TCRs, along with a median clonality of around 0.08. Somatic, immune and clinical correlates of response to PD-L1 blockade with atezolizumab in urothelial cancer were the focus of an exploratory multi-omic analysis. Pretreatment tumor samples, along with matched peripheral blood serially collected before and after atezolizumab treatment, were subjected to TCR sequencing. Durable clinical benefit was defined as progression-free survival longer than 6 months, and TCR features were also tested against progression-free and overall survival. In the same patients, pretreatment tumors underwent whole exome sequencing and RNA sequencing in addition to TCR sequencing. Several patients achieved durable clinical benefit and about 19 did not. Under 30 patients had pretreatment blood TCR-seq, some 24 had at least one posttreatment blood collection, and some 24 had tumor TCR-seq.

Broad study findings and their caveats: Because of the small sample size (n ≈ 29) and the many exploratory analyses performed, the results are intended to be regarded as hypothesis-generating. Improved progression-free and overall survival was found to be associated with pretreatment peripheral blood TCR clonality below the median. At 3 weeks after the start of treatment, tumor-associated TCR clones in peripheral blood had expanded more in patients with durable benefit (n ≈ 23, p = 0.022).

From a lookup of the germline V gene (reference sequence), CDR1 and CDR2 are SGHNT and YYREEE. V is reduced by 0 bases and J by 2 bases, leaving a spacing of 8 bases between them. Its CDR3 holds 14 amino acids, cysteine through phenylalanine. Just CDR3 DNA is preserved here, 42 bases in frame from base 1. Each PCR received spiked-in synthetic TCR analog templates so that absolute template abundance could be estimated from read counts. TCRbeta CDR3 regions were amplified from genomic DNA with bias-controlled V and J gene primers using the immunoSEQ assay. Sequencing of rearranged TCRbeta segments was done at approximately 20X coverage. In the original analysis: Clustering was used to correct sequencing errors, and CDR3s were annotated against IMGT so that V, D and J genes could be assigned. Out-of-frame and stop-codon sequences were excluded, and only productive TCRbeta rearrangements were used in downstream analyses. Clonality was calculated as one minus the Shannon entropy normalized by the log of the number of unique productive sequences. Clones differing between time points or between blood and tumor were identified using Fisher's exact test with Benjamini-Hochberg correction, with an adjusted p below 0.01 applied as the threshold. TCRdb took over this immuneACCESS table, retaining in-frame rearrangements with V and J assigned. Such tables are incomplete; in checked studies, under half of the missing clones stem from an unresolved V gene, and the remainder is unexplained. V and J calls and clone size are those listed in that table; D and trimming were worked out from the DNA. Recorded for this sample are some 120,000 clones; 85% to 90% of them occurred a single time. The ten top clones hold 1.5% to 2% of the sample.

The sample's time point, from its label and the paper: peripheral blood 6 weeks after treatment start. The cohort included roughly 30 patients with locally advanced or metastatic urothelial carcinoma who were treated at Memorial Sloan Kettering on a trial protocol. Peripheral blood mononuclear cells were collected pretreatment and during treatment, with between 1 and 8 total time points per patient. The Qiagen DNeasy Blood extraction kit was used to purify genomic DNA from total PBMCs and from tumor samples. PBMCs were collected pretreatment and during treatment and were isolated and stored as previously described. With respect to this clone: The clone's antigen remains unknown. No clone much larger than this one lies a single base away; base qualities are absent.

This specimen was PBMCs, taken around atezolizumab (anti-PD-L1) treatment. The V and J segments used are TRBV5-4 and TRBJ1-1; the D gene is possibly TRBD1, with 6 bases matching. The sequence was obtained from a man aged 55 to 70 with urothelial cancer. The DNA is as follows: TGTGCCAGCAGCTTGGGGACAGTCAACACTGAAGCTTTCTTT. Its translation reads: CASSLGTVNTEAFF. The entire variable domain, with the stretches around the CDR3 drawn from the reference TRBV5-4 and TRBJ1-1 proteins, is ETGVTQSPTHLIKTRGQQVTLRCSSQSGHNTVSWYQQALGQGPQFIFQYYREEENGRGNFPPRFSGLQFPNYSSELNVNALELDDSALYLCASSLGTVNTEAFFGQGTRLTVV.